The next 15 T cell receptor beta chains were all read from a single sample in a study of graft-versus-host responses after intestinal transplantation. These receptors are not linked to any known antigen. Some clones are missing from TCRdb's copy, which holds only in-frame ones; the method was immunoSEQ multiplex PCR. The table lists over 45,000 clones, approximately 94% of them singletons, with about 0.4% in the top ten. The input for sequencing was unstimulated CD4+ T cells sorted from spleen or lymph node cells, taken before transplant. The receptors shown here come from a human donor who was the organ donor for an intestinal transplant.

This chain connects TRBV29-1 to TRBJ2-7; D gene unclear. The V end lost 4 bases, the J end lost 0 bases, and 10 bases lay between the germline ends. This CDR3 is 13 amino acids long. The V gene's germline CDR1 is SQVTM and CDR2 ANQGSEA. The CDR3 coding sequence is TGCAGCGTTGTTAGGACGGGCTCCTACGAGCAGTACTTC. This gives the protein CSVVRTGSYEQYF.

The CDR3 DNA reads TGTGCCAGCAGCTTGGGAGGGACAGGGGGCCGCTATGGCTACACCTTC. Protein sequence: CASSLGGTGGRYGYTF. The J gene is TRBJ1-2, the V gene TRBV5-5; TRBD1 matches at 12 bases. The CDR3 is 16 residues long. CDR1 SGHKS and CDR2 YYEKEE come from the germline V gene (reference sequence). V shed 0 bases, J shed 4 bases, and the junction held 4 bases outside the gene matches.

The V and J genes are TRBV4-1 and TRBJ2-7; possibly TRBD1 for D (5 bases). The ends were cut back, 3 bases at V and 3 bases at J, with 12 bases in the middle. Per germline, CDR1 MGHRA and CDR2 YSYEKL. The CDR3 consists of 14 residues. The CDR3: CASSHWGNFYEQYF. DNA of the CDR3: TGCGCCAGCAGCCATTGGGGCAACTTCTACGAGCAGTACTTC.

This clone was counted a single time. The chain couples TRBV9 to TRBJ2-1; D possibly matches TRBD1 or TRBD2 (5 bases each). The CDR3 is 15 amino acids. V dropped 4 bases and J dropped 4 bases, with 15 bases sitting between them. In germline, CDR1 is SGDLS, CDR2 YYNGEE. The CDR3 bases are TGTGCCAGCAGCTCGAGGGGCGACAGTTACAATGAGCAGTTCTTC. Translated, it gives CASSSRGDSYNEQFF.

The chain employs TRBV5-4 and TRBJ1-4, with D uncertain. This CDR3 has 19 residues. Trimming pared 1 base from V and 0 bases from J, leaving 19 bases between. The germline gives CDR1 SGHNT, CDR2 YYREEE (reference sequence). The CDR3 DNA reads TGTGCCAGCAGCTTGACCCACATAGGCAGATACGCAACTAATGAAAAACTGTTTTTT. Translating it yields CASSLTHIGRYATNEKLFF.

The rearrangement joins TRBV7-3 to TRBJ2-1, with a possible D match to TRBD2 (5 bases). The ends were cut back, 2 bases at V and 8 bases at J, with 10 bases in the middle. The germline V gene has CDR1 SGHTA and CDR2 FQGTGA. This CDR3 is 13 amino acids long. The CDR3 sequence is CASSLELLDEQFF. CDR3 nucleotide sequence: TGTGCCAGCAGCTTAGAGCTACTAGATGAGCAGTTCTTC. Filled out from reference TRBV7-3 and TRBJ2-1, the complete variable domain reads GAGVSQTPSNKVTEKGKYVELRCDPISGHTALYWYRQSLGQGPEFLIYFQGTGAADDSGLPNDRFFAVRPEGSVSTLKIQRTERGDSAVYLCASSLELLDEQFFGPGTRLTVL.

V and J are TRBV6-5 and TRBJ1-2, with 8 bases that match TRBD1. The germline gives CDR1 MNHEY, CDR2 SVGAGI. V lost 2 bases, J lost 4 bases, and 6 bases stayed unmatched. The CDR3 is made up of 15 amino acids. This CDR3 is CASSYDRTGPYGYTF. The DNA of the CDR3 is TGTGCCAGCAGTTACGATAGGACAGGGCCCTATGGCTACACCTTC.

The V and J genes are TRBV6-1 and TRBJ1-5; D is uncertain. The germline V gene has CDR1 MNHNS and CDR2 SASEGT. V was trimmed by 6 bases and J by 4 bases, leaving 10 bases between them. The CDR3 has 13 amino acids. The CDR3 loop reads CASRVARNQPQHF. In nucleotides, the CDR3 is TGTGCCAGCAGAGTGGCGCGGAATCAGCCCCAGCATTTT.

In nucleotides, the CDR3 is TGTGCCACCAGCAGGTACAGGGGGCTTAATGAAAAACTGTTTTTT. Protein product: CATSRYRGLNEKLFF. The chain couples TRBV15 to TRBJ1-4; 9 nucleotides agree with TRBD1. This CDR3 has 15 amino acids. The germline V gene encodes CDR1 LNHNV and CDR2 YYDKDF (reference sequence). The J segment lost 4 bases and the V segment lost 3 bases, leaving 3 bases of the junction unmatched.

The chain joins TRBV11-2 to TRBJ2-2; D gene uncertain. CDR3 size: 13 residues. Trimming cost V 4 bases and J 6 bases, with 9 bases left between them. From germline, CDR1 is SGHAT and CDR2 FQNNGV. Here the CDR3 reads CASSSLRAGELFF. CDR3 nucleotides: TGTGCCAGCAGCTCCTTGAGAGCCGGGGAGCTGTTTTTT.

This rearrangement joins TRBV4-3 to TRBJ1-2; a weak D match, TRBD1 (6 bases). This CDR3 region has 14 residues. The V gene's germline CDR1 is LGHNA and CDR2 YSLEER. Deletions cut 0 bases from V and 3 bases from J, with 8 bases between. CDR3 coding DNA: TGCGCCAGCAGCCAAGAGCCAGGGGACTATGGCTACACCTTC. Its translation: CASSQEPGDYGYTF.

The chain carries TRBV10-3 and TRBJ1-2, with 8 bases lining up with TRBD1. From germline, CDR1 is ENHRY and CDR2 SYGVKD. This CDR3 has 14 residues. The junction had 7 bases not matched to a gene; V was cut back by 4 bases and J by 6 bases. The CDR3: CAISAVPGGNGYTF. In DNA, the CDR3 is TGTGCCATCAGTGCTGTACCAGGGGGCAATGGCTACACCTTC.

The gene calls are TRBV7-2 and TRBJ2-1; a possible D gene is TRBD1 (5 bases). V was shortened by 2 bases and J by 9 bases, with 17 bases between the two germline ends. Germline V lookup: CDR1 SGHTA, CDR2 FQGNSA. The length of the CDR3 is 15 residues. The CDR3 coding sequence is TGTGCCAGCAGCTTATTTCCAGGGTTGAACGGTGAGCAGTTCTTC. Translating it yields CASSLFPGLNGEQFF.

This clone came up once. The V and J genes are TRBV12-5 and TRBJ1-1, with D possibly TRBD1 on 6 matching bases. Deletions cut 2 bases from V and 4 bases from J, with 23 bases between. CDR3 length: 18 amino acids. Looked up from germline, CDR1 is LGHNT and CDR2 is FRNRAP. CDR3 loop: CASGLLTGPDFFFTEAFF. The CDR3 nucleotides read TGTGCTAGTGGTTTGTTAACAGGGCCCGACTTCTTCTTCACTGAAGCTTTCTTT. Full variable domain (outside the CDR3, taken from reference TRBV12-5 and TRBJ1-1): DARVTQTPRHKVTEMGQEVTMRCQPILGHNTVFWYRQTMMQGLELLAYFRNRAPLDDSGMPKDRFSAEMPDATLATLKIQPSEPRDSAVYFCASGLLTGPDFFFTEAFFGQGTRLTVV.

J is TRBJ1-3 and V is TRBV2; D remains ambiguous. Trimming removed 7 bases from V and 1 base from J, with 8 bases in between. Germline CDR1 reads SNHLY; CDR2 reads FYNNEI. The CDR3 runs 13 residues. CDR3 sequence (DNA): TGTGCCAGCAAAGGGTTGTCTGGAAACACCATATATTTT. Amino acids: CASKGLSGNTIYF.